The following is a TCR beta chain sequence with its context. Its antigen is undetermined. Sequence at one end of the junction differs from germline and may be a read error. Method: immunoSEQ multiplex PCR; TCRdb's copy keeps in-frame clones and lacks some. The profile shows some 30,000 clones, roughly 87% of them singletons. This sample stems from a study of T cells in narcolepsy. For the study at large: Patients with NT1 or NT2 and healthy control donors were enrolled.

Findings of the study overall: Autoreactive clone sequences were missing from some blood memory CD4+ repertoires.

The CDR3 loop spans 13 amino acids. Germline values: CDR1 WSHSY, CDR2 SAAADI. The sequence derives from a human donor with narcolepsy. The V gene is TRBV10-2, the J gene TRBJ1-5, with 8 bases that match TRBD1. The sequencing sample was made of CD45RA- memory CD4+ T cells from PBMCs. The CDR3 reads CASSQGARQLQHF. CDR3 in DNA: TGCGCCAGCAGTCAGGGGGCAAGGCAGCTCCAGCATTTT.